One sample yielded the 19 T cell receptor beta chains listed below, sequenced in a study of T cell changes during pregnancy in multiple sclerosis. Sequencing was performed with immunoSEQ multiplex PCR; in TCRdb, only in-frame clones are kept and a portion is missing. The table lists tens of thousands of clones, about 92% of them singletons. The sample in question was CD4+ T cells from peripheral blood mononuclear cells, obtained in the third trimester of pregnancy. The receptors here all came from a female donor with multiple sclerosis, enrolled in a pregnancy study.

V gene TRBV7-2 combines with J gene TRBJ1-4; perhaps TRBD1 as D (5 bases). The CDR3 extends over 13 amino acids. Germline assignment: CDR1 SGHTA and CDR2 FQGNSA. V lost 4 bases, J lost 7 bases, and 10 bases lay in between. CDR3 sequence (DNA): TGTGCCAGCAGCTCCGACAGAGGTGAAAAACTGTTTTTT. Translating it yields CASSSDRGEKLFF.

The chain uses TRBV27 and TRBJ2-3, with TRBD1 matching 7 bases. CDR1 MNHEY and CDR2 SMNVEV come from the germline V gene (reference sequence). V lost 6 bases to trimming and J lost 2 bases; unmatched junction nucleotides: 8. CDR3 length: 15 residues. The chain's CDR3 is CASSFQGQYTDTQYF. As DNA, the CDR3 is TGTGCCAGCAGCTTCCAGGGACAGTACACAGATACGCAGTATTTT.

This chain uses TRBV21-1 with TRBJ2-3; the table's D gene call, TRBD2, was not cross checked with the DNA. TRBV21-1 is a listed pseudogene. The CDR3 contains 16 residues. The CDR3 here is CASSKGGGSGVDTQYF. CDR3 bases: TGTGCCAGCAGCAAAGGGGGGGGAAGCGGAGTAGATACGCAGTATTTT.

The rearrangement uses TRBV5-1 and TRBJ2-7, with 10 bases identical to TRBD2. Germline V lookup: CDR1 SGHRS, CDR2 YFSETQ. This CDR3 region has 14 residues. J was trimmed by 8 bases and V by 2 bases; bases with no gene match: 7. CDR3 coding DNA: TGCGCCAGCAGCTTAGAGCGGGGGGGTACGAAGCAGTACTTC. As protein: CASSLERGGTKQYF.

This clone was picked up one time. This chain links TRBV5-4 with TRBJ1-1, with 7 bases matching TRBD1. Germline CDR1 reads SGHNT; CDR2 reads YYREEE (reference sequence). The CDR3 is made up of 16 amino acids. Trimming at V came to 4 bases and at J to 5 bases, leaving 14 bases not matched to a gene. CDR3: CASSAAPRQGRTEAFF. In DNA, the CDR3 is TGTGCCAGCAGCGCGGCCCCTCGACAGGGTAGAACTGAAGCTTTCTTT.

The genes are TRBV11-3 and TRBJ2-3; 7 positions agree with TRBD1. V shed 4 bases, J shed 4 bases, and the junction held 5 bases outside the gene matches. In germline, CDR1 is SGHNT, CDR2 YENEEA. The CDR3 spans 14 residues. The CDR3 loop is CASSSKGAPDTQYF. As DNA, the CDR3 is TGTGCCAGCAGCTCCAAGGGGGCCCCAGATACGCAGTATTTT. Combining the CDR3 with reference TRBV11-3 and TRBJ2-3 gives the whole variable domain EAGVVQSPRYKIIEKKQPVAFWCNPISGHNTLYWYLQNLGQGPELLIRYENEEAVDDSQLPKDRFSAERLKGVDSTLKIQPAELGDSAVYLCASSSKGAPDTQYFGPGTRLTVL.

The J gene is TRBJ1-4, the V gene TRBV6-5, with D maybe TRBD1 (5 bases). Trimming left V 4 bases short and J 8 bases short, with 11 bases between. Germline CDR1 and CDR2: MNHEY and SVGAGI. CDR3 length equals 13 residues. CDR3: CASSWKEGEKLFF. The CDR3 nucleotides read TGTGCCAGCAGTTGGAAGGAGGGGGAAAAACTGTTTTTT.

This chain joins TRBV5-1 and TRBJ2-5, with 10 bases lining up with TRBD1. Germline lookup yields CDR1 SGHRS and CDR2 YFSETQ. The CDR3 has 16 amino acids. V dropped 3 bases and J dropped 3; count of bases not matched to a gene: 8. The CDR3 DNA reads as TGCGCCAGCAGCTCGCTGGGGACAGGGGAGGAAGAGACCCAGTACTTC. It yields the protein CASSSLGTGEEETQYF.

Here the CDR3 DNA reads TGTGCCAGCAGTTATCAGGGGGCGCCTTATGGCTACACCTTC. Amino acid sequence: CASSYQGAPYGYTF. The chain links TRBV28 to TRBJ1-2; 8 nucleotides match TRBD1. The ends lost 4 bases at V and 5 bases at J; junction bases unmatched: 6. Germline V gene data show CDR1 as MDHEN and CDR2 as SYDVKM. The CDR3 is made up of 14 amino acids.

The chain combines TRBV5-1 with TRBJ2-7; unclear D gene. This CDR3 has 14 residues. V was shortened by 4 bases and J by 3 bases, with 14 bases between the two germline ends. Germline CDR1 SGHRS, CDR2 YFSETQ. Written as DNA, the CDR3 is TGCGCCAGCAGCCGAGCGTCCCTGGGCTACGAGCAGTACTTC. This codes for CASSRASLGYEQYF.

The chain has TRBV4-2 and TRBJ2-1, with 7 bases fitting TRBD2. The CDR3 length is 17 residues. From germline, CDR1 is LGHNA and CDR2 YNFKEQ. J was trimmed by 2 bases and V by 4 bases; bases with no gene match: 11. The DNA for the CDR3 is TGTGCCAGCAGCCTCTCGGGGAGGGCTACTACCTACAATGAGCAGTTCTTC. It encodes CASSLSGRATTYNEQFF.

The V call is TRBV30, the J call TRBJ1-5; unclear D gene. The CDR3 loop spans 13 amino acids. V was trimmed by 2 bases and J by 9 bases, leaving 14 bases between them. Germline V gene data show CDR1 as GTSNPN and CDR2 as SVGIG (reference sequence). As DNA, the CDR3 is TGTGCCTGGAGTCTGGCGGGGAGCCGGCCCCAGCATTTT. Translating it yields CAWSLAGSRPQHF.

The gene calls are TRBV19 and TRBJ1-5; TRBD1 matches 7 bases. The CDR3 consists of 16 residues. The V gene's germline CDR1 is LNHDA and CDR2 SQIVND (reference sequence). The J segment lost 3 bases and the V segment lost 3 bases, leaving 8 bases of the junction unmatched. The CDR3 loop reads CASSIGWTGPNQPQHF. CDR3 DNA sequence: TGTGCCAGTAGTATTGGTTGGACAGGCCCCAATCAGCCCCAGCATTTT.

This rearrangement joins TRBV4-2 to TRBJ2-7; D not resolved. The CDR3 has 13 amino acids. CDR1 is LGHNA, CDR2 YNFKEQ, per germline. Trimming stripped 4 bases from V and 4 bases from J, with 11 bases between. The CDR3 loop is CASSRSQSYEQYF. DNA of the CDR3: TGTGCCAGCAGCCGATCACAATCATACGAGCAGTACTTC.

Written as DNA, the CDR3 is TGTGCCAGCTCACCAGCAGGGCTAGTTCCGAACACTGAAGCTTTCTTT. This encodes CASSPAGLVPNTEAFF. The chain uses TRBV18 and TRBJ1-1; weak D call: TRBD1 (5 bases). This CDR3 has 16 residues. Trimming left V 2 bases short and J 1 base short, with 14 bases between. The germline gives CDR1 KGHSH, CDR2 LQKENI.

CDR3 sequence (DNA): TGTGCCAGCAGTGAAACAGGGAGTCAGCCCCAGCATTTT. Its protein product is CASSETGSQPQHF. V usage is TRBV2 and J usage is TRBJ1-5; TRBD1 is a possible D gene (6 bases). In germline, CDR1 is SNHLY, CDR2 FYNNEI. This CDR3 comprises 13 residues. V was trimmed by 2 bases and J by 6 bases, leaving 8 bases between them.

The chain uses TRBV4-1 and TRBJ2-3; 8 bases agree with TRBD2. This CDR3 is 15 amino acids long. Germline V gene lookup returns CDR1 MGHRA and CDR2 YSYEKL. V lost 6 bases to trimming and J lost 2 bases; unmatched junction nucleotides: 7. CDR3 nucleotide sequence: TGCGCCAGCAGACTAGCGGACCTAATCACAGATACGCAGTATTTT. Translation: CASRLADLITDTQYF.

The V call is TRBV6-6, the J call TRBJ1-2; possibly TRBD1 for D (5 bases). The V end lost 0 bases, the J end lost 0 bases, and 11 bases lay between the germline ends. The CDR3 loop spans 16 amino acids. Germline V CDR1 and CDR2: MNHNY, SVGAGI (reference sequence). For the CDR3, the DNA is TGTGCCAGCAGTTACTCGAGACAGTCTTCTAACTATGGCTACACCTTC. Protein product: CASSYSRQSSNYGYTF.

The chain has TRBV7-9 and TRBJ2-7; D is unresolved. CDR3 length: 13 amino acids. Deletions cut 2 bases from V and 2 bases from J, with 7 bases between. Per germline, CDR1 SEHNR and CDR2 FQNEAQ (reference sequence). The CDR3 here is CASSLSSPYEQYF. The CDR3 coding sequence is TGTGCCAGCAGCTTATCTTCTCCCTACGAGCAGTACTTC.